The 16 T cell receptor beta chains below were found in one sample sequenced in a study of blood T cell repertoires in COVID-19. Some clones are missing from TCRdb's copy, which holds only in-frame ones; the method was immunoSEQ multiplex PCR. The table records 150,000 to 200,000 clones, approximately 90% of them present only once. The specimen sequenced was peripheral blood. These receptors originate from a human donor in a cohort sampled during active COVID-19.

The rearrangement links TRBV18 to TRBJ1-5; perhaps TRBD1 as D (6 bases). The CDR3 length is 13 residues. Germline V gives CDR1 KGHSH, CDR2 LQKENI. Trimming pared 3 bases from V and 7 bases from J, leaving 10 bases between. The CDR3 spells CASSPGAGQPQHF. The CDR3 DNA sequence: TGTGCCAGCTCACCGGGGGCAGGGCAGCCCCAGCATTTT.

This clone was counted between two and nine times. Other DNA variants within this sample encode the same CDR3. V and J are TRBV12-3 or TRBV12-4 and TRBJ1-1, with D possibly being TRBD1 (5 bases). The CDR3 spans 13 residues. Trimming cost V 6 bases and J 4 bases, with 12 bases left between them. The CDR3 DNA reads TGTGCCAGCAGCTTCGGGGGTAGCACTGAAGCTTTCTTT. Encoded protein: CASSFGGSTEAFF.

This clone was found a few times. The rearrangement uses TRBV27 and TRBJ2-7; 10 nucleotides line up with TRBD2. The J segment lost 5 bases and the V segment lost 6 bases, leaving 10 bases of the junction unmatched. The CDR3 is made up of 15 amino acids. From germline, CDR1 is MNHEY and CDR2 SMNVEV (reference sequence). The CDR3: CASSYLAGAHHEQYF. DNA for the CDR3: TGTGCCAGCAGCTACCTAGCGGGGGCCCACCACGAGCAGTACTTC.

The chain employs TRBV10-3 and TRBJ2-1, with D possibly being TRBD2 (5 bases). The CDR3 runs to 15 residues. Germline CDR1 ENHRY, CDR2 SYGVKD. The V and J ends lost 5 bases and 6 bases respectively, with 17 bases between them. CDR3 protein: CAISPSGGSFNEQFF. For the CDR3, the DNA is TGTGCCATCAGTCCTTCCGGAGGCTCGTTCAATGAGCAGTTCTTC.

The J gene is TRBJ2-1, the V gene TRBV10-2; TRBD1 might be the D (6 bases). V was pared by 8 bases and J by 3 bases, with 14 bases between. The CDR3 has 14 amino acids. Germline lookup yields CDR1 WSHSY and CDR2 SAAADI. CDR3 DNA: TGCGCCAGCTCTCCCGAAGGGGGCTACAATGAGCAGTTCTTC. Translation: CASSPEGGYNEQFF.

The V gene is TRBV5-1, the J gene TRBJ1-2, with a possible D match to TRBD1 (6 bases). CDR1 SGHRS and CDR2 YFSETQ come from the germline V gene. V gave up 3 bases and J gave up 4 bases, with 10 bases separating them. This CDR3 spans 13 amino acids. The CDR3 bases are TGCGCCAGCAGCTATGAGGACAGCTATGGCTACACCTTC. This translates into CASSYEDSYGYTF.

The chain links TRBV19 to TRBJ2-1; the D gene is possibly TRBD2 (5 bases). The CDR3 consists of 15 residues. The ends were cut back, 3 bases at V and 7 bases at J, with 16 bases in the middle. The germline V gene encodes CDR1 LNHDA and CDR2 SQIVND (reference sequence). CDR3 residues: CASSMVLWEYNEQFF. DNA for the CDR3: TGTGCCAGTAGTATGGTCTTGTGGGAGTATAATGAGCAGTTCTTC. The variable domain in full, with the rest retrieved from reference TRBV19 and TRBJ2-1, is DGGITQSPKYLFRKEGQNVTLSCEQNLNHDAMYWYRQDPGQGLRLIYYSQIVNDFQKGDIAEGYSVSREKKESFPLTVTSAQKNPTAFYLCASSMVLWEYNEQFFGPGTRLTVL.

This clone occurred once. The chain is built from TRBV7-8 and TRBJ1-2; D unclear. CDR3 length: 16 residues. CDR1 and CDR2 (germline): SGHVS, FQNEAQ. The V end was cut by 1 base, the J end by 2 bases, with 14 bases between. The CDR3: CASSLEVSSENYGYTF. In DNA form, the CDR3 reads TGTGCCAGCAGCTTAGAGGTCTCTAGCGAGAACTATGGCTACACCTTC.

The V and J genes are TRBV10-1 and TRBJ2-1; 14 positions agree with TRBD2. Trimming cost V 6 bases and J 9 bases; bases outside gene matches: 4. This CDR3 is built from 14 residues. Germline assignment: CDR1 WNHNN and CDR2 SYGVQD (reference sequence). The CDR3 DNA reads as TGCGCCAGCAGCGGGACTAGCGGGAGCGTTGAGCAGTTCTTC. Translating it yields CASSGTSGSVEQFF.

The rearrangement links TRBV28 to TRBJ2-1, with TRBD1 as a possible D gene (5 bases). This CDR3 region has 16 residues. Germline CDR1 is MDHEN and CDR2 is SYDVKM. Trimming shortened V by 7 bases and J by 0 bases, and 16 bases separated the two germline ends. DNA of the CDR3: TGTGCCAGCACCTCGTTTGGGGCGAGCTCCTACAATGAGCAGTTCTTC. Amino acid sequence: CASTSFGASSYNEQFF.

Here the CDR3 reads CASSSGQPTDTQYF. Here the CDR3 DNA reads TGTGCCAGCAGCTCCGGACAGCCCACAGATACGCAGTATTTT. This chain uses TRBV7-9 with TRBJ2-3; tentatively, D is TRBD1 (6 bases). The CDR3 spans 14 residues. Trimming stripped 4 bases from V and 2 bases from J, with 10 bases between. Germline lookup yields CDR1 SEHNR and CDR2 FQNEAQ (reference sequence).

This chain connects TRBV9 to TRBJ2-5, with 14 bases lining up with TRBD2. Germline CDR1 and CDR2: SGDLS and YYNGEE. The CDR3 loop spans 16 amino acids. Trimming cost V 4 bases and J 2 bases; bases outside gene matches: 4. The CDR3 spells CASSLGTSGRQETQYF. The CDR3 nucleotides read TGTGCCAGCAGCTTAGGGACTAGCGGGAGACAAGAGACCCAGTACTTC.

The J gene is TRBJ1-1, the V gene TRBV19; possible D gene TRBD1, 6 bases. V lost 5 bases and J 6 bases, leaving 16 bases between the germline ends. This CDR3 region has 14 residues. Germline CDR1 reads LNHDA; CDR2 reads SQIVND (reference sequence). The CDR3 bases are TGTGCCAGTAGTCCTCACAGGGATTACCCTGAAGCTTTCTTT. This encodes CASSPHRDYPEAFF. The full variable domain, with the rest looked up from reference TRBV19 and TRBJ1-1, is DGGITQSPKYLFRKEGQNVTLSCEQNLNHDAMYWYRQDPGQGLRLIYYSQIVNDFQKGDIAEGYSVSREKKESFPLTVTSAQKNPTAFYLCASSPHRDYPEAFFGQGTRLTVV.

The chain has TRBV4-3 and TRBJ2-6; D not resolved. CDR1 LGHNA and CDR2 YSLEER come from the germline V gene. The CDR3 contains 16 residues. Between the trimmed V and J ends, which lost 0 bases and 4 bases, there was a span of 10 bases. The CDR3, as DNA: TGCGCCAGCAGCCAAGATCACAGTGCCGGGGCCAACGTCCTGACTTTC. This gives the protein CASSQDHSAGANVLTF.

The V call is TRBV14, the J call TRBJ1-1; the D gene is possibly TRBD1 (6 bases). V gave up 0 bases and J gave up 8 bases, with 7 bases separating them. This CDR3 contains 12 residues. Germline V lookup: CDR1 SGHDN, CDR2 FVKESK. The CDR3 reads CASSQDRGEAFF. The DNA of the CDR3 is TGTGCCAGCAGCCAAGACAGGGGCGAAGCTTTCTTT.

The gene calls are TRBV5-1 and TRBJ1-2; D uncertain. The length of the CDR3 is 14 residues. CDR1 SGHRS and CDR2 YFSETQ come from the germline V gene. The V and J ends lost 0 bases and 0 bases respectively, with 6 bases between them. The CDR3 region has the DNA TGCGCCAGCAGCTTGGACAGAGCTAACTATGGCTACACCTTC. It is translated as CASSLDRANYGYTF.